Shown below are 18 T cell receptor beta chains from a single sample sequenced in a study of Tregs in tolerant kidney transplant recipients. The repertoire was sequenced with immunoSEQ multiplex PCR; TCRdb's copy has only in-frame clones and lacks some. The sample lists fewer than 80,000 clones, around 98% occurring once. The sequencing used CD4+ T cells from blood, collected before the transplant. The receptors here all came from a human donor who received a combined kidney and bone marrow transplant.

This chain links TRBV7-3 with TRBJ2-6, with D possibly being TRBD2 (6 bases). This CDR3 has 15 amino acids. Trimming took 4 bases from V and 2 from J, leaving 9 bases between them. Germline CDR1 SGHTA, CDR2 FQGTGA. The CDR3 coding sequence is TGTGCCAGCAGCTGGGGGGTACCTGGGGCCAACGTCCTGACTTTC. It yields the protein CASSWGVPGANVLTF.

The CDR3 DNA sequence: TGTGCCATCAGTTGGGGGCAAGGCTATGGCTACACCTTC. Its protein product is CAISWGQGYGYTF. This chain uses TRBV10-3 with TRBJ1-2; TRBD1 is a possible D gene (6 bases). This CDR3 comprises 13 residues. Trimming left V 5 bases short and J 4 bases short, with 11 bases between. Germline assignment: CDR1 ENHRY and CDR2 SYGVKD.

J is TRBJ2-7 and V is TRBV11-3; a weak D match, TRBD2 (5 bases). Germline CDR1 is SGHNT and CDR2 is YENEEA. CDR3 size: 14 residues. V lost 3 bases and J lost 0, with 9 bases in between. The CDR3 sequence is CASSLDFNSYEQYF. CDR3 nucleotide sequence: TGTGCCAGCAGCTTGGACTTCAACTCCTACGAGCAGTACTTC.

This clone appeared a single time. J is TRBJ1-3 and V is TRBV6-1; D call uncertain. Germline-derived CDR1 and CDR2 are MNHNS and SASEGT. Between the trimmed V and J ends, which lost 4 bases and 0 bases, there was a span of 7 bases. This CDR3 has 14 amino acids. The DNA for the CDR3 is TGTGCCAGCAGTGTTGGAGTCTCTGGAAACACCATATATTTT. Amino acids: CASSVGVSGNTIYF.

This rearrangement joins TRBV4-3 to TRBJ1-2; the D is unclear. Trimming shortened V by 5 bases and J by 5 bases, and 18 bases separated the two germline ends. This CDR3 has 15 residues. Germline V gene data show CDR1 as LGHNA and CDR2 as YSLEER. The CDR3 coding sequence is TGCGCCAGCAGCTTATCCCGGGATTTAGGATATGGCTACACCTTC. It codes for CASSLSRDLGYGYTF.

The chain joins TRBV7-3 to TRBJ2-5; perhaps TRBD1 as D (6 bases). The V end lost 2 bases, the J end lost 5 bases, and 15 bases lay between the germline ends. CDR1 SGHTA and CDR2 FQGTGA come from the germline V gene. The CDR3 is 15 residues long. The DNA of the CDR3 is TGTGCCAGCAGCTTAGGGGGCTCGGGCGGGGAGACCCAGTACTTC. Protein: CASSLGGSGGETQYF.

This chain uses TRBV7-9 with TRBJ1-4, with D perhaps matching TRBD1 (5 bases). The V and J ends lost 8 bases and 7 bases respectively, with 20 bases between them. In germline, CDR1 is SEHNR, CDR2 FQNEAQ (reference sequence). The CDR3 spans 15 residues. CDR3 residues: CASSAGTRTSEKLFF. CDR3 nucleotide sequence: TGTGCCAGCTCCGCCGGGACTAGAACCTCTGAAAAACTGTTTTTT.

CDR3 in amino acids: CASSESGTVLSYEQYF. The CDR3 nucleotides read TGTGCCAGCAGTGAATCGGGGACAGTCCTATCCTACGAGCAGTACTTC. J is TRBJ2-7 and V is TRBV25-1, with 7 bases that match TRBD1. Germline lookup yields CDR1 MGHDK and CDR2 SYGVNS. V shed 1 base, J shed 1 base, and the junction held 7 bases outside the gene matches. The CDR3 covers 16 residues.

V gene TRBV25-1 combines with J gene TRBJ1-1; no reliable D call. V was trimmed by 3 bases and J by 1 base, leaving 18 bases between them. This CDR3 is built from 17 residues. Per germline, CDR1 MGHDK and CDR2 SYGVNS. The CDR3 DNA reads as TGTGCCAGCAGTGACTTTAACGGCTACAGTGCGAACACTGAAGCTTTCTTT. This translates into CASSDFNGYSANTEAFF.

The rearrangement joins TRBV7-3 to TRBJ2-2; 14 bases line up with TRBD2. The CDR3 spans 19 residues. The germline gives CDR1 SGHTA, CDR2 FQGTGA. V shed 5 bases, J shed 7 bases, and the junction held 15 bases outside the gene matches. The CDR3 region is CASSPGTSGSYVWGGELFF. CDR3 DNA sequence: TGTGCCAGCAGCCCCGGGACTAGCGGGAGCTACGTGTGGGGCGGGGAGCTGTTTTTT. Combining the CDR3 with reference TRBV7-3 and TRBJ2-2 gives the whole variable domain GAGVSQTPSNKVTEKGKYVELRCDPISGHTALYWYRQSLGQGPEFLIYFQGTGAADDSGLPNDRFFAVRPEGSVSTLKIQRTERGDSAVYLCASSPGTSGSYVWGGELFFGEGSRLTVL.

V gene TRBV12-2 combines with J gene TRBJ2-1; no DNA check was done on the table's D call, TRBD2. TRBV12-2 is an annotated pseudogene. CDR3 size: 16 residues. In DNA, the CDR3 is TGTGCAAGTCGCTTATTCCACGGGAGTGCTGGAAATGAGCAGTTCTTC. It is translated as CASRLFHGSAGNEQFF.

This chain connects TRBV15 to TRBJ1-1; D remains ambiguous. The CDR3 has 13 amino acids. The ends were cut back, 0 bases at V and 7 bases at J, with 9 bases in the middle. Germline-derived CDR1 and CDR2 are LNHNV and YYDKDF (reference sequence). CDR3 in DNA: TGTGCCACCAGCAGAGAGAGGGTATATGAAGCTTTCTTT. This encodes CATSRERVYEAFF.

The chain couples TRBV27 to TRBJ1-2; possible D gene TRBD1, 6 bases. The CDR3 runs 16 residues. The germline V and J ends were trimmed by 6 bases and 2 bases, with 19 bases remaining between them. Germline V gives CDR1 MNHEY, CDR2 SMNVEV (reference sequence). In DNA form, the CDR3 reads TGTGCCAGCAGACCAACAGCTACAGGGTTAAACTATGGCTACACCTTC. Protein product: CASRPTATGLNYGYTF.

V gene TRBV7-3 combines with J gene TRBJ2-2, with a possible D match to TRBD1 (5 bases). The CDR3 is made up of 14 amino acids. Germline V gene lookup returns CDR1 SGHTA and CDR2 FQGTGA. Between the trimmed V and J ends, which lost 0 bases and 4 bases, there was a span of 6 bases. The DNA of the CDR3 is TGTGCCAGCAGCTTAACGGGGCGCACCGGGGAGCTGTTTTTT. It is translated as CASSLTGRTGELFF.

This sequence joins TRBV11-2 and TRBJ2-7; D not resolved. Looked up from germline, CDR1 is SGHAT and CDR2 is FQNNGV. This CDR3 spans 13 amino acids. Trimming stripped 2 bases from V and 5 bases from J, with 10 bases between. In DNA form, the CDR3 reads TGTGCCAGCAGCTTAATTCGAACAGACGAGCAGTACTTC. Translated: CASSLIRTDEQYF.

The V call is TRBV29-1, the J call TRBJ2-1; maybe TRBD1 (5 bases). The V gene lost 5 bases and the J gene lost 7 bases, with 15 bases spanning the gap. Germline V CDR1 and CDR2: SQVTM, ANQGSEA. The CDR3 is 13 residues long. The CDR3 here is CSVSPQGSNEQFF. DNA for the CDR3: TGCAGCGTTAGCCCCCAGGGATCGAATGAGCAGTTCTTC.

The chain links TRBV19 to TRBJ1-5; 11 bases are a match to TRBD1. This CDR3 is 17 amino acids long. CDR1 is LNHDA and CDR2 is SQIVND in the germline V gene (reference sequence). The V and J ends lost 5 bases and 1 base, in that order; junction bases with no gene match: 7. The CDR3 bases are TGTGCCAGTAGTGCAGGGACAGGGGGTATGAGCAATCAGCCCCAGCATTTT. Its protein is CASSAGTGGMSNQPQHF.

This rearrangement joins TRBV11-3 to TRBJ2-1, with 7 bases fitting TRBD2. This CDR3 contains 17 residues. Germline trimming cut 5 bases from V and 2 bases from J; bases unmatched to any gene: 12. CDR1 and CDR2 (germline): SGHNT, YENEEA. The CDR3 nucleotides are TGTGCCAGCAGCCACGGACTAGTAAGATTCCCCTACAATGAGCAGTTCTTC. This translates into CASSHGLVRFPYNEQFF.